Listed here are 29 T cell receptor beta chains from one sample, sequenced in a study of cytomegalovirus exposure and HLA in healthy donors (dated by TCRdb to 2016 to 2017). Libraries were built with the immunoSEQ multiplex PCR assay. For the multiplex PCR, a mixture combining 60 forward primers for TCR Vbeta segments and 13 reverse primers for TCR Jbeta segments was used. Held by TCRdb, this immuneACCESS table contains in-frame sequences only and omits some clones. Under half of the omission traces to an unresolved V gene where checked; the cause of the rest is unknown. The sample's own table lists around 150,000 clones. Roughly 1.3% of the sample rests with the top ten. The sample taken for sequencing was PBMCs. These receptors were taken from an older woman in good health and CMV-seronegative.

The CDR3 DNA reads as TGTGCCAGCAGTTACGACAGGGCTCTGGCCTACGAGCAGTACTTC. The encoded protein is CASSYDRALAYEQYF. The J gene is TRBJ2-7, the V gene TRBV6-6, with 7 bases lining up with TRBD1. V trimming: 2 bases; J trimming: 2 bases; junction bases outside the gene matches: 6. Germline-derived CDR1 and CDR2 are MNHNY and SVGAGI (reference sequence). CDR3 length: 15 residues.

This chain connects TRBV11-2 to TRBJ1-2; D gene uncertain. The V end lost 5 bases, the J end lost 7 bases, and 14 bases lay between the germline ends. The CDR3 is made up of 13 amino acids. The germline V gene has CDR1 SGHAT and CDR2 FQNNGV. CDR3 amino acids: CASSLGLIGGYTF. CDR3 DNA: TGTGCCAGCAGCCTGGGCCTTATTGGTGGCTACACCTTC.

Regarding this clone: An end of the junction does not agree with germline; a read error may underlie this. This chain uses TRBV11-2 with TRBJ2-7; 8 positions match TRBD1. The germline CDR1 and CDR2 sequences are SGHAT and FQNNGV. The length of the CDR3 is 14 residues. CDR3 region: CASSLGQGVYEQYF. CDR3 DNA sequence: TGTGCCAGCAGTTTAGGACAGGGTGTCTACGAGCAGTACTTC.

The V gene is TRBV18, the J gene TRBJ1-4; possibly TRBD1 for D (5 bases). The germline gives CDR1 KGHSH, CDR2 LQKENI. V lost 3 bases and J 0 bases, leaving 11 bases between the germline ends. The CDR3 has 16 amino acids. The CDR3 DNA follows: TGTGCCAGCTCACCTTCGACAGTTGCAACTAATGAAAAACTGTTTTTT. It specifies CASSPSTVATNEKLFF.

The rearrangement joins TRBV15 to TRBJ2-6, with no clear D. The V and J ends lost 5 bases and 0 bases respectively, with 8 bases between them. This CDR3 contains 15 residues. From germline, CDR1 is LNHNV and CDR2 YYDKDF (reference sequence). The DNA for the CDR3 is TGTGCCACCAGCGCCCCGAGCTCTGGGGCCAACGTCCTGACTTTC. Translated, it gives CATSAPSSGANVLTF.

V and J are TRBV27 and TRBJ2-1; 10 bases line up with TRBD2. Germline V gene sequence: CDR1 MNHEY, CDR2 SMNVEV (reference sequence). Trimming cost V 6 bases and J 0 bases; bases outside gene matches: 5. The CDR3 consists of 16 residues. The CDR3 loop is CASRLAGSYSYNEQFF. CDR3 in DNA: TGTGCCAGCAGACTAGCGGGATCTTACTCCTACAATGAGCAGTTCTTC.

V usage is TRBV9 and J usage is TRBJ1-2; 8 positions match TRBD1. Trimming cost V 4 bases and J 6 bases; bases outside gene matches: 14. CDR3 length: 16 amino acids. Germline V CDR1 and CDR2: SGDLS, YYNGEE. The CDR3 protein is CASSPSPQAGGHGYTF. CDR3 nucleotide sequence: TGTGCCAGCAGCCCATCTCCCCAAGCAGGGGGCCATGGCTACACCTTC.

The gene calls are TRBV15 and TRBJ2-1; tentative D call: TRBD2 (6 bases). Looked up from germline, CDR1 is LNHNV and CDR2 is YYDKDF (reference sequence). Trimming stripped 1 base from V and 7 bases from J, with 17 bases between. This CDR3 contains 16 residues. CDR3 bases: TGTGCCACCAGCAGAGTGGCGGGAACGGGTCGTAATGAGCAGTTCTTC. Its translation is CATSRVAGTGRNEQFF.

J is TRBJ2-1 and V is TRBV10-1; possibly TRBD2 for D (6 bases). Deletions cut 0 bases from V and 8 bases from J, with 14 bases between. Germline-derived CDR1 and CDR2 are WNHNN and SYGVQD (reference sequence). This CDR3 comprises 15 residues. This chain's CDR3 is CASSESGGEGHEQFF. As DNA, the CDR3 is TGCGCCAGCAGTGAGTCGGGGGGTGAAGGGCATGAGCAGTTCTTC.

This chain links TRBV30 with TRBJ2-7; a possible D gene is TRBD2 (5 bases). CDR3 length: 15 residues. Germline V gene data show CDR1 as GTSNPN and CDR2 as SVGIG (reference sequence). The V end lost 0 bases, the J end lost 3 bases, and 15 bases lay between the germline ends. CDR3 nucleotides: TGTGCCTGGAGTGTACTAGGCCTTACTAGCTACGAGCAGTACTTC. Amino acid sequence: CAWSVLGLTSYEQYF.

The V and J genes are TRBV5-6 and TRBJ1-1, with 9 bases matching TRBD1. There are 15 residues in the CDR3. With 4 bases clipped from V and 5 bases from J, the junction kept 9 bases outside the gene matches. CDR1 and CDR2 (germline): SGHDT, YYEEEE. This chain's CDR3 is CASSGAGTGITEAFF. CDR3 in DNA: TGTGCCAGCAGCGGGGCCGGGACAGGGATAACTGAAGCTTTCTTT.

The V call is TRBV7-9, the J call TRBJ1-1; D remains unclear. CDR1 is SEHNR and CDR2 is FQNEAQ in the germline V gene (reference sequence). This CDR3 spans 16 amino acids. V was pared by 1 base and J by 2 bases, with 14 bases between. This CDR3 is CASSLGRSEFNTEAFF. The CDR3 bases are TGTGCCAGCAGCTTAGGGAGATCAGAGTTTAACACTGAAGCTTTCTTT.

The chain employs TRBV6-5 and TRBJ1-3, with D perhaps matching TRBD1 (6 bases). The CDR3 totals 15 residues. Germline lookup yields CDR1 MNHEY and CDR2 SVGAGI. V lost 6 bases and J 2 bases, leaving 14 bases between the germline ends. This chain's CDR3 is CASRQGPRAGNTIYF. The CDR3 DNA reads TGTGCCAGCAGGCAGGGGCCGAGGGCTGGAAACACCATATATTTT.

The chain combines TRBV7-7 with TRBJ2-1; D is unclear. Trimming removed 5 bases from V and 8 bases from J, with 13 bases in between. Germline CDR1 and CDR2: SSHAT and FNYEAQ (reference sequence). This CDR3 has 13 amino acids. The CDR3 here is CASSPRPGHEQFF. CDR3 DNA: TGTGCCAGCAGCCCCCGACCAGGCCATGAGCAGTTCTTC.

The chain carries TRBV5-6 and TRBJ1-1, with D possibly being TRBD1 (5 bases). Trimming cost V 4 bases and J 0 bases, with 16 bases left between them. The CDR3 spans 16 residues. The V gene's germline CDR1 is SGHDT and CDR2 YYEEEE. CDR3 DNA: TGTGCCAGCAGCCAATGGGGCAGGGCGATGAACACTGAAGCTTTCTTT. This translates into CASSQWGRAMNTEAFF.

The rearrangement uses TRBV2 and TRBJ1-5; 10 bases line up with TRBD1. J gave up 4 bases and V 4 bases, and 4 bases lay outside the gene matches. Germline V lookup: CDR1 SNHLY, CDR2 FYNNEI. The CDR3 loop spans 15 amino acids. In nucleotides, the CDR3 is TGTGCCAGCAGTGGACCGGGACAGGGGAATCAGCCCCAGCATTTT. Translated: CASSGPGQGNQPQHF.

The chain carries TRBV5-6 and TRBJ2-5; 10 nucleotides align to TRBD2. The CDR3 is 17 amino acids. Germline trimming cut 4 bases from V and 5 bases from J; bases unmatched to any gene: 14. Germline lookup yields CDR1 SGHDT and CDR2 YYEEEE. CDR3 residues: CASSPGASGRMWETQYF. DNA of the CDR3: TGTGCCAGCAGCCCTGGGGCTAGCGGGAGAATGTGGGAGACCCAGTACTTC. The full variable domain, completed using reference TRBV5-6 and TRBJ2-5, is DAGVTQSPTHLIKTRGQQVTLRCSPKSGHDTVSWYQQALGQGPQFIFQYYEEEERQRGNFPDRFSGHQFPNYSSELNVNALLLGDSALYLCASSPGASGRMWETQYFGPGTRLLVL.

The chain carries TRBV30 and TRBJ2-7; D might be TRBD1 (5 bases). Germline V gene data show CDR1 as GTSNPN and CDR2 as SVGIG (reference sequence). The ends were cut back, 0 bases at V and 0 bases at J, with 12 bases in the middle. The length of the CDR3 is 15 residues. The chain's CDR3 is CAWSVLSQGSYEQYF. The CDR3 DNA is TGTGCCTGGAGTGTATTGAGCCAGGGCTCCTACGAGCAGTACTTC.

This chain uses TRBV11-2 with TRBJ1-2; D is unresolved. Germline V CDR1 and CDR2: SGHAT, FQNNGV. V was clipped by 2 bases and J by 5 bases, with 15 bases between them. The CDR3 length is 15 residues. The CDR3 DNA sequence: TGTGCCAGCAGCTTATTCACCACTCCCGGGTATGGCTACACCTTC. Amino acids: CASSLFTTPGYGYTF.

The chain combines TRBV4-2 with TRBJ2-3; 7 nucleotides align to TRBD2. There are 16 residues in the CDR3. V gave up 0 bases and J gave up 2 bases; unmatched junction bases: 5. CDR1 and CDR2 from the germline V gene are LGHNA and YNFKEQ. CDR3 in amino acids: CASSQEWDYATDTQYF. DNA for the CDR3: TGTGCCAGCAGCCAAGAATGGGACTACGCCACAGATACGCAGTATTTT.

The chain couples TRBV5-1 to TRBJ2-5; 10 bases match TRBD2. CDR1 is SGHRS and CDR2 is YFSETQ in the germline V gene. Germline trimming cut 7 bases from V and 0 bases from J; bases unmatched to any gene: 9. The CDR3 is 16 amino acids. This chain's CDR3 is CASQSAGGTYQETQYF. The DNA of the CDR3 is TGCGCCAGCCAGTCAGCGGGAGGGACGTACCAAGAGACCCAGTACTTC.

J is TRBJ1-2 and V is TRBV23-1; maybe TRBD1 (6 bases). TRBV23-1 is reported as an ORF; its role is uncertain. Trimming took 6 bases from V and 6 from J, leaving 20 bases between them. The CDR3 spans 15 residues. CDR3 coding DNA: TGCGCCAGCAGGCGGGGGCGGGACGTTACCCATGGCTACACCTTC. This encodes CASRRGRDVTHGYTF.

The gene calls are TRBV7-3 and TRBJ1-1; tentative D call: TRBD1 (6 bases). The CDR3 is made up of 16 amino acids. Trimming left V 5 bases short and J 4 bases short, with 20 bases between. Germline loops: CDR1 SGHTA, CDR2 FQGTGA. The CDR3 sequence: CASSTQGQGSGTEAFF. In nucleotides, the CDR3 is TGTGCCAGCAGCACACAGGGTCAGGGAAGTGGCACTGAAGCTTTCTTT.

The V gene is TRBV7-9, the J gene TRBJ1-1; 11 bases agree with TRBD1. The V gene end was trimmed by 4 bases and the J gene end by 6 bases; junction bases not matched to a gene: 4. This CDR3 has 14 residues. Germline assignment: CDR1 SEHNR and CDR2 FQNEAQ (reference sequence). In DNA form, the CDR3 reads TGTGCCAGCAGCTACGGACAGGGGGCTTCTGAAGCTTTCTTT. Its protein product is CASSYGQGASEAFF.

The gene calls are TRBV29-1 and TRBJ2-1; TRBD2 agrees at 8 bases. This CDR3 has 15 residues. Trimming removed 7 bases from V and 0 bases from J; junction bases left unmatched: 8. CDR1 SQVTM and CDR2 ANQGSEA come from the germline V gene. CDR3 sequence (DNA): TGCAGCGGGGGAGCGGGAGCTAGCTCCTACAATGAGCAGTTCTTC. This translates into CSGGAGASSYNEQFF.

The chain links TRBV6-5 to TRBJ2-4, with TRBD1 as a possible D gene (6 bases). CDR3 length: 12 residues. Between the trimmed V and J ends, which lost 11 bases and 2 bases, there was a span of 10 bases. The germline gives CDR1 MNHEY, CDR2 SVGAGI. DNA of the CDR3: TGTGCCGCAGGGGTCTCCAAAAACATTCAGTACTTC. Its translation is CAAGVSKNIQYF.

The genes are TRBV5-4 and TRBJ1-1; TRBD1 agrees at 7 bases. Per the germline V gene, CDR1 is SGHNT and CDR2 is YYREEE (reference sequence). J lost 0 bases, V lost 3 bases, and 5 bases had no gene match. This CDR3 is 15 amino acids long. The CDR3 DNA follows: TGTGCCAGCAGCTCCAAAGGGGGCTTGAACACTGAAGCTTTCTTT. The encoded protein is CASSSKGGLNTEAFF.

The rearrangement joins TRBV5-4 to TRBJ1-4; weak D call: TRBD1 (6 bases). The CDR3 totals 14 residues. Germline V CDR1 and CDR2: SGHNT, YYREEE (reference sequence). Trimming pared 5 bases from V and 5 bases from J, leaving 13 bases between. Here the CDR3 DNA reads TGTGCCAGCAGTCCCGGACAGTTAAATGAAAAACTGTTTTTT. It translates to CASSPGQLNEKLFF.

The CDR3 region has the DNA TGTGCCAGCAGTGAAGGGCTGACAGGGGACTATGGCTACACCTTC. The encoded protein is CASSEGLTGDYGYTF. The V gene is TRBV6-1, the J gene TRBJ1-2, with TRBD1 identical over 8 bases. V lost 1 base, J lost 3 bases, and 4 bases stayed unmatched. The CDR3 is 15 residues long. From germline, CDR1 is MNHNS and CDR2 SASEGT.